Below are 28 T cell receptor beta chains sequenced from a single sample in a study of cytomegalovirus exposure and HLA in healthy donors. PCR primers comprised 60 Vbeta and 13 Jbeta primers. Profiled with immunoSEQ multiplex PCR; TCRdb holds only in-frame clones, not every one. This repertoire shows approximately 140,000 clones, roughly 80% found once; its top ten account for around 9.1%. The sequenced material came from PBMCs. The receptors stem from a woman in her forties or fifties in good health and CMV-seropositive.

The chain has TRBV18 and TRBJ2-3, with D possibly being TRBD1 (7 bases). Looked up from germline, CDR1 is KGHSH and CDR2 is LQKENI. The V end lost 6 bases, the J end lost 1 base, and 20 bases lay between the germline ends. CDR3 size: 17 residues. The CDR3 DNA reads TGTGCCAGCTCCCCCTCCGAGCTCAGGGGGGGCACAGATACGCAGTATTTT. Translated, it gives CASSPSELRGGTDTQYF.

This rearrangement joins TRBV6-4 to TRBJ2-7, with 7 bases matching TRBD2. The CDR3 contains 15 residues. Trimming at V came to 7 bases and at J to 0 bases, leaving 9 bases not matched to a gene. Germline CDR1 reads MRHNA; CDR2 reads SNTAGT. CDR3 in amino acids: CASTNSGVSSYEQYF. CDR3 nucleotide sequence: TGTGCCAGCACTAACAGCGGGGTAAGCTCCTACGAGCAGTACTTC.

The J gene is TRBJ1-1, the V gene TRBV4-1, with 8 bases that match TRBD1. Losses at the gene ends were 4 bases for V and 10 bases for J; bases not matched to a gene: 8. Germline loops: CDR1 MGHRA, CDR2 YSYEKL. The CDR3 loop spans 13 amino acids. The CDR3 protein is CASSPGGDRGAFF. CDR3 nucleotides: TGCGCCAGCAGCCCAGGGGGCGACAGGGGAGCTTTCTTT.

The chain couples TRBV5-6 to TRBJ2-7; D call uncertain. The length of the CDR3 is 12 residues. Germline loops: CDR1 SGHDT, CDR2 YYEEEE. V was clipped by 3 bases and J by 4 bases, with 8 bases between them. Here the CDR3 DNA reads TGTGCCAGCAGCTCCATTTTGTACGAGCAGTACTTC. Its protein is CASSSILYEQYF.

The genes are TRBV30 and TRBJ1-3; no reliable D call. This CDR3 is 13 amino acids long. V was clipped by 7 bases and J by 0 bases, with 10 bases between them. The V gene's germline CDR1 is GTSNPN and CDR2 SVGIG (reference sequence). In DNA form, the CDR3 reads TGTGCCTCGGGGTTGGGCTCTGGAAACACCATATATTTT. It encodes CASGLGSGNTIYF.

The chain joins TRBV5-1 to TRBJ2-3, with D possibly being TRBD1 (6 bases). This CDR3 has 18 residues. Trimming shortened V by 0 bases and J by 2 bases, and 19 bases separated the two germline ends. Per the germline V gene, CDR1 is SGHRS and CDR2 is YFSETQ. The CDR3 DNA reads as TGCGCCAGCAGCTTGGCCACGTCTGCACAGGGAAACACAGATACGCAGTATTTT. Protein sequence: CASSLATSAQGNTDTQYF. Variable domain in full (rest from reference TRBV5-1 and TRBJ2-3): KAGVTQTPRYLIKTRGQQVTLSCSPISGHRSVSWYQQTPGQGLQFLFEYFSETQRNKGNFPGRFSGRQFSNSRSEMNVSTLELGDSALYLCASSLATSAQGNTDTQYFGPGTRLTVL.

The V gene is TRBV6-5, the J gene TRBJ1-2; no definite D call. Trimming took off 0 bases at V and 6 bases at J, with 11 bases between the two ends. Germline-derived CDR1 and CDR2 are MNHEY and SVGAGI. There are 14 residues in the CDR3. In DNA, the CDR3 is TGTGCCAGCAGTTACTCGAGTCAGGAAAATGGCTACACCTTC. This codes for CASSYSSQENGYTF.

This chain links TRBV27 with TRBJ2-1; 11 bases are shared with TRBD2. The CDR3 is made up of 18 amino acids. Germline V gene lookup returns CDR1 MNHEY and CDR2 SMNVEV (reference sequence). The ends lost 8 bases at V and 0 bases at J; junction bases unmatched: 12. The CDR3 loop is CASRMSSGGLSSYNEQFF. CDR3 nucleotide sequence: TGTGCCAGCCGTATGTCTAGCGGGGGGTTAAGCTCCTACAATGAGCAGTTCTTC.

V usage is TRBV25-1 and J usage is TRBJ1-4, with D possibly being TRBD1 (5 bases). This CDR3 has 15 amino acids. The germline CDR1 and CDR2 sequences are MGHDK and SYGVNS. V shed 1 base and J shed 6 bases, with 12 bases lying between them. The CDR3, as DNA: TGTGCCAGCAGTGAATCGCGGGGGAGCGATGAAAAACTGTTTTTT. As protein: CASSESRGSDEKLFF.

The CDR3 region is CSVEVTGPYRTEAFF. The CDR3 nucleotides are TGCAGCGTTGAGGTAACAGGGCCTTACAGGACTGAAGCTTTCTTT. The genes are TRBV29-1 and TRBJ1-1; perhaps TRBD1 as D (6 bases). This CDR3 contains 15 residues. Trimming took 3 bases from V and 5 from J, leaving 19 bases between them. Per the germline V gene, CDR1 is SQVTM and CDR2 is ANQGSEA.

The chain joins TRBV7-8 to TRBJ2-7; TRBD2 agrees at 8 bases. CDR3 length: 14 residues. Germline CDR1 reads SGHVS; CDR2 reads FQNEAQ. Unmatched junction bases numbered 5, after V lost 5 bases and J lost 2 bases. The chain's CDR3 is CASSLPGGPYEQYF. The CDR3 nucleotides are TGTGCCAGCAGCCTTCCGGGGGGGCCCTACGAGCAGTACTTC.

Comment on this clone: At one end, the junction sequence differs from germline, possibly due to a read error. The chain recombines TRBV9 with TRBJ1-4; 7 bases fit TRBD1. The CDR3 has 17 residues. Germline CDR1 reads SGDLS; CDR2 reads YYNGEE. The CDR3 loop is CASSVWGTDSTTEKLFF. DNA for the CDR3: TGTGCCAGCAGCGTATGGGGGACAGATTCAACTACTGAAAAACTGTTTTTT.

The rearrangement uses TRBV6-5 and TRBJ2-3; TRBD2 might be the D (5 bases). The germline gives CDR1 MNHEY, CDR2 SVGAGI. V gave up 4 bases and J gave up 2 bases, with 10 bases separating them. The CDR3 consists of 14 residues. DNA of the CDR3: TGTGCCAGCAGTTTTGGACTCAACACAGATACGCAGTATTTT. It is translated as CASSFGLNTDTQYF.

The gene calls are TRBV11-2 and TRBJ2-1, with D tentatively TRBD2 (5 bases). The V end lost 5 bases, the J end lost 4 bases, and 18 bases lay between the germline ends. Germline-derived CDR1 and CDR2 are SGHAT and FQNNGV. This CDR3 spans 16 amino acids. CDR3 coding DNA: TGTGCCAGCAGCCCGAGGGCCAGGATAAGTTACAATGAGCAGTTCTTC. Translation gives CASSPRARISYNEQFF.

The sample holds one count of this clone. This sequence joins TRBV23-1 and TRBJ1-1; D might be TRBD1 (6 bases). TRBV23-1 is noted as an ORF with a role that remains uncertain. The CDR3 length is 16 residues. The V gene lost 2 bases and the J gene lost 6 bases, with 19 bases spanning the gap. This chain's CDR3 is CASSQERGHEPSEAFF. The CDR3 DNA reads as TGCGCCAGCAGTCAAGAAAGGGGACACGAACCCTCTGAAGCTTTCTTT.

The chain combines TRBV7-2 with TRBJ1-1, with TRBD1 matching 10 bases. The CDR3 runs to 14 residues. Trimming removed 4 bases from V and 4 bases from J; junction bases left unmatched: 3. Germline loops: CDR1 SGHTA, CDR2 FQGNSA. The CDR3 DNA follows: TGTGCCAGCAGCTCGGGACAGGGGATCACTGAAGCTTTCTTT. Its translation: CASSSGQGITEAFF.

The V gene is TRBV11-2, the J gene TRBJ1-6, with TRBD1 matching 8 bases. Germline lookup yields CDR1 SGHAT and CDR2 FQNNGV. Trimming removed 2 bases from V and 5 bases from J; junction bases left unmatched: 14. The CDR3 totals 19 residues. The CDR3, as DNA: TGTGCCAGCAGCTTACGCCGATGGACAGGGCCGAATGATAATTCACCCCTCCACTTT. It codes for CASSLRRWTGPNDNSPLHF.

This clone was seen a few times. The rearrangement uses TRBV6-4 and TRBJ1-2, with 7 positions matching TRBD1. The CDR3 has 13 residues. Germline V gene lookup returns CDR1 MRHNA and CDR2 SNTAGT. V was clipped by 6 bases and J by 2 bases; unmatched bases: 3. CDR3 protein: CASRQGVNYGYTF. In DNA, the CDR3 is TGTGCCAGCAGGCAGGGGGTAAACTATGGCTACACCTTC.

This clone was seen a handful of times. The rearrangement uses TRBV4-1 and TRBJ2-5; TRBD2 matches at 10 bases. V shed 0 bases and J 2 bases; nucleotides not matched to a gene: 3. This CDR3 region has 16 residues. Per the germline V gene, CDR1 is MGHRA and CDR2 is YSYEKL. CDR3 DNA: TGCGCCAGCAGCCAAGAAGGAGCGGGGGGGCAAGAGACCCAGTACTTC. This translates into CASSQEGAGGQETQYF.

This clone occurred a few times. This chain connects TRBV7-9 to TRBJ2-7; maybe TRBD1 (6 bases). Trimming left V 5 bases short and J 7 bases short, with 15 bases between. Germline CDR1 is SEHNR and CDR2 is FQNEAQ (reference sequence). This CDR3 contains 13 residues. The CDR3 is CASSPTGYWEQYF. CDR3 sequence (DNA): TGTGCCAGCAGCCCGACAGGTTACTGGGAGCAGTACTTC. Full variable domain (rest looked up from reference TRBV7-9 and TRBJ2-7): DTGVSQNPRHKITKRGQNVTFRCDPISEHNRLYWYRQTLGQGPEFLTYFQNEAQLEKSRLLSDRFSAERPKGSFSTLEIQRTEQGDSAMYLCASSPTGYWEQYFGPGTRLTVT.

This rearrangement joins TRBV21-1 to TRBJ1-2; the table's TRBD1 call for D was not verified on the DNA. TRBV21-1 is a pseudogene locus. The CDR3 totals 15 residues. The CDR3 DNA follows: TGTGCCAGCAGTTCGGGACAGGGAATGGACTATGGCTACACCTTC. This codes for CASSSGQGMDYGYTF.

This rearrangement joins TRBV6-4 to TRBJ1-5; no clear D. Germline V lookup: CDR1 MRHNA, CDR2 SNTAGT. V lost 2 bases and J lost 3, with 8 bases in between. The CDR3 is 14 amino acids. This CDR3 reads CASSDPRDNQPQHF. DNA for the CDR3: TGTGCCAGCAGTGACCCCCGCGACAATCAGCCCCAGCATTTT.

J is TRBJ2-1 and V is TRBV15, with D tentatively TRBD2 (5 bases). This CDR3 spans 18 amino acids. The germline CDR1 and CDR2 sequences are LNHNV and YYDKDF (reference sequence). Trimming cost V 1 base and J 9 bases, with 25 bases left between them. The CDR3 DNA sequence: TGTGCCACCAGCAGAGGGTCAGTCGGGGTCCCATCGGGTGTTGAGCAGTTCTTC. Translating it yields CATSRGSVGVPSGVEQFF.

V gene TRBV4-2 combines with J gene TRBJ2-1; TRBD2 agrees at 8 bases. The CDR3 sequence is 15 residues long. CDR1 LGHNA and CDR2 YNFKEQ come from the germline V gene. V was clipped by 6 bases and J by 3 bases; unmatched bases: 7. CDR3 residues: CASSYGGAGYNEQFF. DNA for the CDR3: TGTGCCAGCAGTTACGGGGGGGCAGGCTACAATGAGCAGTTCTTC.

This chain joins TRBV7-2 and TRBJ1-6; no reliable D call. CDR3 length: 15 residues. V was shortened by 6 bases and J by 8 bases, with 17 bases between the two germline ends. The germline gives CDR1 SGHTA, CDR2 FQGNSA. The CDR3 DNA reads as TGTGCCAGCAGTTCTACCGGGAGTGTGGATTCACCCCTCCACTTT. This sequence encodes CASSSTGSVDSPLHF.

The chain recombines TRBV2 with TRBJ1-2; D unresolved. Trimming cost V 5 bases and J 9 bases, with 16 bases left between them. The germline CDR1 and CDR2 sequences are SNHLY and FYNNEI. CDR3 length: 13 residues. CDR3 amino acids: CASSPQRSQSYTF. The CDR3 bases are TGTGCCAGCAGTCCGCAGCGGTCTCAAAGCTACACCTTC.

The V call is TRBV5-1, the J call TRBJ2-2, with 10 bases fitting TRBD1. The length of the CDR3 is 16 residues. V lost 3 bases to trimming and J lost 4 bases; unmatched junction nucleotides: 6. Germline values: CDR1 SGHRS, CDR2 YFSETQ. The CDR3 is CASSSDRGSGTGELFF. The CDR3 nucleotides read TGCGCCAGCAGCTCGGACAGGGGGTCAGGCACCGGGGAGCTGTTTTTT.

The J gene is TRBJ2-3, the V gene TRBV7-6; D ambiguous. The germline V gene encodes CDR1 SGHVS and CDR2 FNYEAQ. The V end lost 5 bases, the J end lost 1 base, and 16 bases lay between the germline ends. CDR3 length: 16 residues. CDR3 amino acids: CASSTPAGVGTDTQYF. In DNA, the CDR3 is TGTGCCAGCAGCACGCCGGCTGGAGTGGGCACAGATACGCAGTATTTT.